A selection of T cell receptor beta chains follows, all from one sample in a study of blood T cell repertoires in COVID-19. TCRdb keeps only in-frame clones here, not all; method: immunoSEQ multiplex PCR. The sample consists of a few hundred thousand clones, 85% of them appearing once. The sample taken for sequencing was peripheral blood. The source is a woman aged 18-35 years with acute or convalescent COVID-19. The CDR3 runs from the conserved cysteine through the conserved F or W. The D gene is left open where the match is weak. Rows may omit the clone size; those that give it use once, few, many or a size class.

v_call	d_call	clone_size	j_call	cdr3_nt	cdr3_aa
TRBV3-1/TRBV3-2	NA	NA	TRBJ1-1	TGTGCCAGCAGCCAAGGAGTTACTGAAGCTTTCTTT	CASSQGVTEAFF
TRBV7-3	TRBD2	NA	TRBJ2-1	TGTGCCAGCAGCGTGTCAGCGGGGGACAATGAGCAGTTCTTC	CASSVSAGDNEQFF
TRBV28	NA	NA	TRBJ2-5	TGTGCCAGCAGTTCCGGGACTTTTCAAGAGACCCAGTACTTC	CASSSGTFQETQYF
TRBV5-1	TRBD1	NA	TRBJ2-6	TGCGCCAGCAGCCCCGGGACAGCATCTGGGGCCAACGTCCTGACTTTC	CASSPGTASGANVLTF
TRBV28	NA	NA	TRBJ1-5	TGTGCCAGCACCTTAACAGGGAATCAGCCCCAGCATTTT	CASTLTGNQPQHF
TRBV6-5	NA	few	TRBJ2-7	TGTGCCAGCACTGGAGAGTGGCGGGGATCCTACGAGCAGTACTTC	CASTGEWRGSYEQYF
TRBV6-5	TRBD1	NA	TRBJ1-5	TGTGCCAGCAGGCCGGACAGGGTAGGGAATCAGCCCCAGCATTTT	CASRPDRVGNQPQHF
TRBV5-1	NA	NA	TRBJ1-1	TGCGCCAGCAGCTTGGGTACAAACACTGAAGCTTTCTTT	CASSLGTNTEAFF
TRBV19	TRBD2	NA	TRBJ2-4	TGTGCCAGTAGTATGCCTAGCGGGAAAAACATTCAGTACTTC	CASSMPSGKNIQYF
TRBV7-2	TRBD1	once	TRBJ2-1	TGTGCCAGCAGCCCACAGGGGAGTGAGCAGTTCTTC	CASSPQGSEQFF
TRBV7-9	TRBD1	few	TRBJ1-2	TGTGCCAGCAGCGGAACCCGGGACAGCAATTATGGCTACACCTTC	CASSGTRDSNYGYTF
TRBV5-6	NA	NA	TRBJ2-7	TGTGCCAGCAGCCTCCAGGCGCTATACGAGCAGTACTTC	CASSLQALYEQYF
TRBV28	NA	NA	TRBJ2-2	TGTGCCAGCAGTTTCACGGGGGATAACACCGGGGAGCTGTTTTTT	CASSFTGDNTGELFF
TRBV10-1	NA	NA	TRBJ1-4	TGCGCCAGCAGTGAGTCGACAGCCCTTGGGGAAAAACTGTTTTTT	CASSESTALGEKLFF
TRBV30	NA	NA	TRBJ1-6	TGTGCCTGGAGTGTACGGGGGGCTGGGACTTCACCCCTCCACTTT	CAWSVRGAGTSPLHF
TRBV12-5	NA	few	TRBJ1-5	TGTGCTAGTGGTTTGGTATCGGTGGGCAATCAGCCCCAGCATTTT	CASGLVSVGNQPQHF
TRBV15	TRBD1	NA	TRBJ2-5	TGTGCCACCAGCAGCAAGGACAGGTACCAAGAGACCCAGTACTTC	CATSSKDRYQETQYF
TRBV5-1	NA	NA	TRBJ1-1	TGCGCCAGCAGTCTGGACAGCACTGAAGCTTTCTTT	CASSLDSTEAFF
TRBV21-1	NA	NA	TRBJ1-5	TGTGCCAGCAGTCCATCCGGAGCAGAACAGCCCCAGCATTTT	CASSPSGAEQPQHF
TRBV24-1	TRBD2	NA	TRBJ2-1	TGTGCCACCAGTGATTTGCAAGGGACTAGCGGGAGGGCCCTCTACAATGAGCAGTTCTTC	CATSDLQGTSGRALYNEQFF
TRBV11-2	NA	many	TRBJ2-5	TGTGCCAGCAGCTTAGGACTGCGTCTTGAGACCCAGTACTTC	CASSLGLRLETQYF
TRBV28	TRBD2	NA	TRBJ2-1	TGTGCCAGCGGCTTATTAGGGACCCGGGGGGACAATGAGCAGTTCTTC	CASGLLGTRGDNEQFF
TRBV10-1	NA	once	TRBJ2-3	TGCGCCAGCAGTGAGGCGAGCAACACAGATACGCAGTATTTT	CASSEASNTDTQYF
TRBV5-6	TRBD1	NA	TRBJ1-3	TGTGCCAGCAGCCAACCTCCGGGACAGCGCAACTCTGGAAACACCATATATTTT	CASSQPPGQRNSGNTIYF
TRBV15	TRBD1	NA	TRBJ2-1	TGTGCCACCAGCACAGCGGGACAGGGGCAGGGGCAGTTCTTC	CATSTAGQGQGQFF
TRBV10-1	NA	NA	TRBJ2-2	TGCGCCAGCAGTGCCGGGACAAGTCGCACCGGGGAGCTGTTTTTT	CASSAGTSRTGELFF
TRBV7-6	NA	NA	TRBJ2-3	TGTGCCAGCAGCAGCCGAACGGGAGCCGATACGCAGTATTTT	CASSSRTGADTQYF
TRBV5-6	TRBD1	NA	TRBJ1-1	TGTGCCAGCAGCTCGTGGGACAGGATGAACACTGAAGCTTTCTTT	CASSSWDRMNTEAFF
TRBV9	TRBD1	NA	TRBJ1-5	TGTGCCAGCAGCAGGACAGGGACCAATCAGCCCCAGCATTTT	CASSRTGTNQPQHF
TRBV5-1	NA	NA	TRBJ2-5	TGCGCCAGCAGCGCTGGGGCTAGGCCTGAAGAGACCCAGTACTTC	CASSAGARPEETQYF
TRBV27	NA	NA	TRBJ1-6	TGTGCCAGCAGTAACCCAGCGAGCTCCTATAATTCACCCCTCCACTTT	CASSNPASSYNSPLHF
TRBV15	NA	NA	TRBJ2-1	TGTGCCACCGCCGAAAGGTGGACAGACTACAATGAGCAGTTCTTC	CATAERWTDYNEQFF
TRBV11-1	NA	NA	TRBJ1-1	TGTGCCAGCAGCCGCACGACTGCGGGGAACACTGAAGCTTTCTTT	CASSRTTAGNTEAFF
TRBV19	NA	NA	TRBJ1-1	TGTGCCAGTAGTATTGACGGGGAGGGGACTGAAGCTTTCTTT	CASSIDGEGTEAFF
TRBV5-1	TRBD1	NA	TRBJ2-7	TGCGCCAGCAGCCTAGACAGGGGCAACAACGAGCAGTACTTC	CASSLDRGNNEQYF
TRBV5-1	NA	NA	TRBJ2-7	TGCGCCAGCAGCTTAGGAGCACAGGGTGGCTACGAGCAGTACTTC	CASSLGAQGGYEQYF
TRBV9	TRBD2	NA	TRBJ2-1	TGTGCCAGCAGCGTAGCTAGCGGGAGATCACAGTTCTTC	CASSVASGRSQFF
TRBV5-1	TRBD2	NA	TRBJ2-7	TGCGCCAGCAGCTTGATACAGCGGGAGAAAGGAGAGCAGTACTTC	CASSLIQREKGEQYF
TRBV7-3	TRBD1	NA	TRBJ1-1	TGTGCCAGCAGCACCGGGACAGGGGGCGCAAGGGTCACTGAAGCTTTCTTT	CASSTGTGGARVTEAFF